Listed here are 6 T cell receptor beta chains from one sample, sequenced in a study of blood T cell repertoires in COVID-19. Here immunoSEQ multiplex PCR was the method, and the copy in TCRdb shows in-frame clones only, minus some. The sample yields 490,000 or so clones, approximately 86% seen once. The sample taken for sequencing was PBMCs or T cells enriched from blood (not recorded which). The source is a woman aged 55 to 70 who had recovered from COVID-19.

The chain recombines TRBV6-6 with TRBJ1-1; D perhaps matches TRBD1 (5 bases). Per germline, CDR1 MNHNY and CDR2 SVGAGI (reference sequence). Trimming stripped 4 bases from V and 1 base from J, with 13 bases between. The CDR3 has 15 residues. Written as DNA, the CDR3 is TGTGCCAGCAGTTTTCAGTCCACAGGGAACACTGAAGCTTTCTTT. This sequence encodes CASSFQSTGNTEAFF.

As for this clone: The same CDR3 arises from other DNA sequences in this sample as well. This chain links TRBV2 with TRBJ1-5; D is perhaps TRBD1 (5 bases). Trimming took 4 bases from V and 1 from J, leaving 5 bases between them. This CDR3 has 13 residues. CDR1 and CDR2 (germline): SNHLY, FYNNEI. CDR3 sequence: CASSGQSNQPQHF. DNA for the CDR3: TGTGCCAGCAGTGGACAGAGCAATCAGCCCCAGCATTTT.

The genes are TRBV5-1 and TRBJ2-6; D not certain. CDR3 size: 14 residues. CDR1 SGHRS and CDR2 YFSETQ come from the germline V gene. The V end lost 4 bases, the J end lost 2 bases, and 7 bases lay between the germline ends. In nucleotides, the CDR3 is TGCGCCAGCAGCCGAGACACTGGGGCCAACGTCCTGACTTTC. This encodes CASSRDTGANVLTF.

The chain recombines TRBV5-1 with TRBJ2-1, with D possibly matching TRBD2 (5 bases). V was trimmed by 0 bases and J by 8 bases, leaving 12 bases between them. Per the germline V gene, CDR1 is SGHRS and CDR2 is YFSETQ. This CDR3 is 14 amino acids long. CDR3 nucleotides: TGCGCCAGCAGCTTGGCGGGATCCGACGATGAGCAGTTCTTC. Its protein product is CASSLAGSDDEQFF.

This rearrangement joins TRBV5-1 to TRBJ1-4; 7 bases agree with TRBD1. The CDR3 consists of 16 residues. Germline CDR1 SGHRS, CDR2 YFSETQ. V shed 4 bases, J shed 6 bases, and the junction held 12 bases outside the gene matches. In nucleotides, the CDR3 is TGCGCCAGCAGCCCCGGACAGGTTACTCGGGATGAAAAACTGTTTTTT. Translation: CASSPGQVTRDEKLFF. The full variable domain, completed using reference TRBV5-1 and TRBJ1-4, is KAGVTQTPRYLIKTRGQQVTLSCSPISGHRSVSWYQQTPGQGLQFLFEYFSETQRNKGNFPGRFSGRQFSNSRSEMNVSTLELGDSALYLCASSPGQVTRDEKLFFGSGTQLSVL.

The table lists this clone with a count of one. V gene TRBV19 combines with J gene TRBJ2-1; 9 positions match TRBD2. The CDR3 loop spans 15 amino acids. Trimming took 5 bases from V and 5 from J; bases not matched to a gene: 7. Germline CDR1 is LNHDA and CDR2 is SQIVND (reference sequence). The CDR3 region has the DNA TGTGCCAGTAGTGTTATAGCGGGGGCCAACAATGAGCAGTTCTTC. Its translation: CASSVIAGANNEQFF.